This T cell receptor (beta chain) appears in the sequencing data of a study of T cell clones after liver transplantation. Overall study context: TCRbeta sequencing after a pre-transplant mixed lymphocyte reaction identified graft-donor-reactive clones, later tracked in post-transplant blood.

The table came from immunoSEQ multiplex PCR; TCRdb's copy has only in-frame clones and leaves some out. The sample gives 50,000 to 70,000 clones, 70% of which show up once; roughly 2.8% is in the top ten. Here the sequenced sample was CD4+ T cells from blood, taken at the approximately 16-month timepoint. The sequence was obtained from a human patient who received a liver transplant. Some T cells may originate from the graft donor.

CDR3 sequence: CASRDPANQETQYF. The CDR3, as DNA: TGCGCCAGCAGGGATCCAGCAAACCAAGAGACCCAGTACTTC. V and J are TRBV5-1 and TRBJ2-5; D gene unclear. Germline V gives CDR1 SGHRS, CDR2 YFSETQ. This CDR3 has 14 amino acids. Trimming cost V 5 bases and J 0 bases, with 11 bases left between them.